The rows below give T cell receptor beta chains drawn from one sample of a study of T-cell reconstitution after alpha-beta-depleted transplantation in children. MiXCR, run by TCRdb on the PCR reads, gives a single entry per CDR3 protein. The sample contains a few hundred thousand distinct CDR3 sequences, 10% to 15% of which appear only once. Sequencing was performed on PBMCs, taken from the stem cell graft. The receptors originated from a human donor who donated a stem cell graft to a child with Fanconi anemia. The CDR3 runs from the conserved cysteine through the conserved F or W. Each record gives: J gene, V gene, clone size, D gene, CDR3 protein, CDR3 DNA. D genes are given only for firm matches. Where a row states a size, it is once, few, many or the class of an expanded clone; other rows omit it.

TRBJ2-7 TRBV6-5 many NA CASSPRTYEQYF TGTGCCAGCAGCCCCCGTACCTACGAGCAGTACTTC
TRBJ1-5 TRBV10-3 NA TRBD1 CAIGGATGNNQPQHF TGTGCCATCGGGGGAGCGACAGGGAACAATCAGCCCCAGCATTTT
TRBJ2-3 TRBV7-8 many NA CASSMWPGTDTQYF TGTGCCAGCAGCATGTGGCCAGGCACAGATACGCAGTATTTT
TRBJ1-1 TRBV20-1 NA TRBD1 CSARLDRETGGAFF TGCAGTGCTCGATTGGACAGGGAGACAGGAGGAGCTTTCTTT
TRBJ1-6 TRBV25-1 many NA CASSEVGSNSPLHF TGTGCCAGCAGTGAAGTAGGGAGTAATTCACCCCTCCACTTT
TRBJ2-5 TRBV28 NA NA CASRFQWSQETQYF TGTGCCAGCAGATTTCAGTGGTCCCAAGAGACCCAGTACTTC
TRBJ2-1 TRBV6-2/TRBV6-3 many TRBD2 CASSRTSGGATYNEQFF TGTGCCAGCAGTCGGACTAGCGGGGGGGCAACCTACAATGAGCAGTTCTTC
TRBJ1-1 TRBV7-2 many NA CASDNNMNTEAFF TGTGCCAGCGATAACAACATGAACACTGAAGCTTTCTTT
TRBJ1-2 TRBV20-1 NA TRBD1 CSARDLRTGGLYDGYTF TGCAGTGCTAGAGATCTACGGACAGGGGGCCTGTATGATGGCTACACCTTC
TRBJ2-5 TRBV28 many NA CASSPLGLQETQYF TGTGCCAGCAGCCCCCTCGGACTCCAAGAGACCCAGTACTTC
TRBJ2-1 TRBV12-3/TRBV12-4 few NA CASTGNNEQFF TGTGCCAGCACCGGGAACAATGAGCAGTTCTTC
TRBJ1-5 TRBV28 few NA CASSSLLMGGNQPQHF TGTGCCAGCAGTTCCCTTCTAATGGGGGGCAATCAGCCCCAGCATTTT
TRBJ1-5 TRBV29-1 NA NA CSVEGEGQPQHF TGCAGCGTTGAAGGGGAGGGTCAGCCCCAGCATTTT
TRBJ2-6 TRBV2 many TRBD1 CASIRDRVSGANVLTF TGTGCCAGCATACGGGACAGGGTCTCTGGGGCCAACGTCCTGACTTTC
TRBJ1-2 TRBV10-2 few NA CASSAQGSHTF TGCGCCAGCAGTGCACAGGGTTCCCATACATTC
TRBJ2-5 TRBV3-1 few NA CASSQRSLRETQYF TGTGCCAGCAGCCAAAGGAGTCTGCGAGAGACCCAGTACTTC
TRBJ2-3 TRBV12-3/TRBV12-4 few NA CASSVSRDTQYF TGTGCCAGCAGTGTAAGCCGAGATACGCAGTATTTT
TRBJ2-3 TRBV20-1 NA NA CSARTPGHGTDTQYF TGCAGTGCTAGAACGCCAGGCCACGGCACAGATACGCAGTATTTT
TRBJ2-5 TRBV27 few TRBD1 CASSSPPRTGRETQYF TGTGCCAGCAGTTCACCCCCTCGGACAGGGAGGGAGACCCAGTACTTC
TRBJ2-7 TRBV27 few NA CASSLRPQGSYEQYF TGTGCCAGCAGTTTAAGACCACAGGGCTCCTACGAGCAGTACTTC
TRBJ1-2 TRBV18 few NA CASSPQGMSYTF TGTGCCAGCTCACCCCAAGGTATGAGCTACACCTTC
TRBJ2-3 TRBV12-3/TRBV12-4 many NA CASSSGSIDTQYF TGTGCCAGCAGTTCCGGATCGATAGATACGCAGTATTTT